Listed here are 4 T cell receptor beta chains from one sample, sequenced in a study of cytomegalovirus exposure and HLA in healthy donors. 60 Vbeta and 13 Jbeta primers were used in PCR. The method was immunoSEQ multiplex PCR; TCRdb's version includes in-frame clones alone and lacks a portion of them. The sample carries under 200,000 clones, roughly 87% recorded once. Sequenced material: PBMCs. Receptors originate from a woman between 50 and 59 years old in good health and CMV-seronegative.

This sequence joins TRBV30 and TRBJ1-1; tentative D call: TRBD1 (5 bases). CDR1 is GTSNPN and CDR2 is SVGIG in the germline V gene (reference sequence). The CDR3 covers 13 residues. V lost 4 bases and J lost 4, with 13 bases in between. The CDR3 sequence is CAWIWGEGTEAFF. The CDR3 DNA sequence: TGTGCCTGGATTTGGGGGGAAGGCACTGAAGCTTTCTTT.

This clone was seen only once. The V gene is TRBV2, the J gene TRBJ1-4, with 7 bases lining up with TRBD1. The junction had 7 bases not matched to a gene; V was cut back by 4 bases and J by 5 bases. The CDR3 length is 15 residues. Germline V gene lookup returns CDR1 SNHLY and CDR2 FYNNEI. The CDR3 DNA follows: TGTGCCAGCAGTGTAAACAGGGGAAGGAATGAAAAACTGTTTTTT. Its protein is CASSVNRGRNEKLFF. The whole variable domain, filled in from reference TRBV2 and TRBJ1-4, reads EPEVTQTPSHQVTQMGQEVILRCVPISNHLYFYWYRQILGQKVEFLVSFYNNEISEKSEIFDDQFSVERPDGSNFTLKIRSTKLEDSAMYFCASSVNRGRNEKLFFGSGTQLSVL.

J is TRBJ2-2 and V is TRBV5-1; 8 positions agree with TRBD2. The junction had 9 bases not matched to a gene; V was cut back by 4 bases and J by 4 bases. CDR3 length equals 16 residues. Germline V lookup: CDR1 SGHRS, CDR2 YFSETQ. CDR3 amino acids: CASSDQAGVLTGELFF. The CDR3 bases are TGCGCCAGCAGCGATCAAGCGGGAGTGCTCACCGGGGAGCTGTTTTTT.

This clone was recorded once. The same CDR3 can be traced to other DNA sequences in this sample. V usage is TRBV27 and J usage is TRBJ2-2; TRBD1 matches at 8 bases. This CDR3 has 17 residues. The V gene's germline CDR1 is MNHEY and CDR2 SMNVEV (reference sequence). Unmatched junction bases numbered 12, after V lost 8 bases and J lost 1 base. The CDR3 reads CASPTPGTGGNTGELFF. The CDR3 DNA sequence: TGTGCCAGCCCCACGCCGGGCACAGGGGGGAACACCGGGGAGCTGTTTTTT.